This record looks at one TCR beta chain sequence and its context. The target antigen is unknown. This sample was included in a study of T cell responses to AZD1222 COVID-19 vaccine. Study-wide points: Most donors were white British and more were female, and clonal diversity was possibly underestimated.

Profiling relied on immunoSEQ multiplex PCR, and the TCRdb table lists in-frame clones only, not all of them. This sample has 190,000 or so clones, with approximately 93% found just once. Trimming took off 3 bases at V and 3 bases at J, with 9 bases between the two ends. Germline CDR1 and CDR2: SQVTM and ANQGSEA. CDR3 length equals 13 residues. The clonotype originates from an adult who received the AZD1222 COVID-19 vaccine. This rearrangement joins TRBV29-1 to TRBJ2-1; D might be TRBD2 (5 bases). Sequenced here: peripheral blood, sampled 28 days after the second AZD1222 dose. The chain's CDR3 is CSVDPSGYNEQFF. The CDR3 DNA reads TGCAGCGTTGACCCCAGCGGCTACAATGAGCAGTTCTTC.